Each of the 9 T cell receptor beta chains below was sequenced from the same sample in a study of T cell responses to AZD1222 COVID-19 vaccine. TCRdb keeps only in-frame clones here, not all; method: immunoSEQ multiplex PCR. The data contain some 120,000 clones, 70% to 90% of them seen just once; the ten biggest clones take up around 3.9%. Sequencing was performed on peripheral blood, taken on day 0 of MenACWY control vaccination. These receptors originate from an adult in good health.

This clone was seen a handful of times. The gene calls are TRBV4-1 and TRBJ1-4; 7 bases are a match to TRBD1. There are 17 residues in the CDR3. Germline assignment: CDR1 MGHRA and CDR2 YSYEKL. V lost 8 bases, J lost 0 bases, and 12 bases stayed unmatched. In DNA form, the CDR3 reads TGCGCCAGCTTCCGGGACAGTACGATTGCAACTAATGAAAAACTGTTTTTT. It translates to CASFRDSTIATNEKLFF.

The V gene is TRBV7-2, the J gene TRBJ1-3, with unresolved D. Per germline, CDR1 SGHTA and CDR2 FQGNSA. The V and J ends lost 5 bases and 4 bases respectively, with 12 bases between them. The CDR3 contains 14 residues. CDR3 DNA sequence: TGTGCCAGCAGCCTGACCCTGACGGGAAACACCATATATTTT. It translates to CASSLTLTGNTIYF.

V gene TRBV24-1 combines with J gene TRBJ1-5, with TRBD1 matching 9 bases. Trimming removed 3 bases from V and 0 bases from J; junction bases left unmatched: 8. CDR1 is KGHDR, CDR2 SFDVKD, per germline. This CDR3 region has 18 residues. The CDR3 here is CATSDPPGTGFSNQPQHF. Written as DNA, the CDR3 is TGTGCCACCAGTGATCCCCCCGGGACAGGGTTTAGCAATCAGCCCCAGCATTTT.

V gene TRBV24-1 combines with J gene TRBJ2-2; D gene uncertain. The CDR3 has 12 residues. Germline CDR1 KGHDR, CDR2 SFDVKD. V lost 6 bases and J 5 bases, leaving 6 bases between the germline ends. The CDR3 DNA follows: TGTGCCACCAGTAGCGAAACCGGGGAGCTGTTTTTT. Amino acid sequence: CATSSETGELFF.

The rearrangement joins TRBV6-6 to TRBJ2-1; D uncertain. The CDR3 is made up of 11 amino acids. V lost 6 bases and J 12 bases, leaving 12 bases between the germline ends. Germline V gene lookup returns CDR1 MNHNY and CDR2 SVGAGI (reference sequence). The CDR3 nucleotides are TGTGCCAGCAGCAGTCTAACCGGGCAGTTCTTC. It specifies CASSSLTGQFF.

The chain joins TRBV10-1 to TRBJ2-3, with 10 nucleotides matching TRBD2. This CDR3 has 15 residues. Germline V gene data show CDR1 as WNHNN and CDR2 as SYGVQD (reference sequence). The V segment lost 5 bases and the J segment 6 bases; nucleotides outside the gene matches: 8. Written as DNA, the CDR3 is TGCGCCAGCAGTTCAGCGGGGGGGCCAGGGGATACGCAGTATTTT. It translates to CASSSAGGPGDTQYF.

This clone appeared a few times. The rearrangement links TRBV19 to TRBJ2-1; 10 nucleotides match TRBD2. The CDR3 spans 15 residues. CDR1 and CDR2 (germline): LNHDA, SQIVND (reference sequence). V gave up 4 bases and J gave up 4 bases; unmatched junction bases: 4. CDR3: CASSTSGSKYNEQFF. CDR3 DNA: TGTGCCAGTAGTACTAGCGGGAGTAAGTACAATGAGCAGTTCTTC.

The rearrangement links TRBV29-1 to TRBJ1-5; possible D gene TRBD1, 5 bases. There are 12 residues in the CDR3. V shed 7 bases and J shed 0 bases, with 7 bases lying between them. From germline, CDR1 is SQVTM and CDR2 ANQGSEA. CDR3 amino acids: CSAGTSNQPQHF. For the CDR3, the DNA is TGCAGCGCTGGGACTAGCAATCAGCCCCAGCATTTT.

The chain recombines TRBV19 with TRBJ2-1, with 10 positions matching TRBD1. This CDR3 spans 16 amino acids. V gave up 5 bases and J gave up 6 bases; unmatched junction bases: 10. Germline V CDR1 and CDR2: LNHDA, SQIVND (reference sequence). CDR3 residues: CASSDPGQGFGNEQFF. Here the CDR3 DNA reads TGTGCCAGTAGTGACCCGGGACAGGGGTTCGGCAATGAGCAGTTCTTC.